The next 19 T cell receptor beta chains were all read from a single sample in a study of T-cell memory formation after mild COVID-19. TCRdb redid the calling of the 5' RACE reads with MiXCR, one entry per CDR3 protein. The sample includes some 330,000 distinct CDR3 sequences, under 25% of them seen just once. The sequenced material came from PBMCs or a T cell subset sorted from them (not recorded which). The receptors were gathered from an adult woman who had mild COVID-19 (a few samples of this study predate the infection). Cell type and time point are not known.

This rearrangement joins TRBV7-8 to TRBJ2-3; 13 bases agree with TRBD2. Germline V gives CDR1 SGHVS, CDR2 FQNEAQ. The trim removed 2 bases at V and 0 bases at J, leaving 5 bases unmatched. The CDR3 spans 18 residues. DNA of the CDR3: TGTGCCAGCAGCTTACCCGGACTAGCGGGGGAGAGCACAGATACGCAGTATTTT. This encodes CASSLPGLAGESTDTQYF.

This clonotype was detected only a few times. CDR3 coding DNA: TGTGCCAGCAGCCAAGCCTTACAGACTGAAGCTTTCTTT. This gives the protein CASSQALQTEAFF. This chain uses TRBV3-1 with TRBJ1-1; D ambiguous. V was trimmed by 1 base and J by 5 bases, leaving 8 bases between them. Per germline, CDR1 LGHDT and CDR2 YNNKEL (reference sequence). The CDR3 consists of 13 residues.

The genes are TRBV27 and TRBJ2-7, with D perhaps TRBD2 (6 bases). CDR3 size: 15 residues. V lost 5 bases to trimming and J lost 2 bases, with 16 bases between them. The V gene's germline CDR1 is MNHEY and CDR2 SMNVEV (reference sequence). The CDR3 loop reads CASSPNSGFTYEQYF. Written as DNA, the CDR3 is TGTGCCAGCAGTCCAAATAGCGGATTTACCTACGAGCAGTACTTC.

The sample holds many counts of this clonotype. This chain links TRBV12-3 or TRBV12-4 with TRBJ2-4, with unresolved D. Between the trimmed V and J ends, which lost 6 bases and 7 bases, there was a span of 10 bases. The CDR3 is 12 residues long. The CDR3 DNA sequence: TGTGCCAGCAGCCCCCTCGCGAACATTCAGTACTTC. As protein: CASSPLANIQYF.

This chain connects TRBV29-1 to TRBJ2-1, with 13 positions matching TRBD2. Germline assignment: CDR1 SQVTM and CDR2 ANQGSEA. V lost 0 bases to trimming and J lost 8 bases; unmatched junction nucleotides: 13. This CDR3 comprises 18 residues. DNA for the CDR3: TGCAGCGTTGAAGAAACAAGGACTAGCGGGAGAAGGGTCGATGAGCAGTTCTTC. Translating gives CSVEETRTSGRRVDEQFF.

This clonotype was found once. The rearrangement links TRBV9 to TRBJ2-7; D possibly matches TRBD1 or TRBD2 (5 bases each). Trimming removed 0 bases at V and 3 bases at J, with 16 bases between. The germline V gene has CDR1 SGDLS and CDR2 YYNGEE. This CDR3 spans 16 amino acids. The CDR3 nucleotides are TGTGCCAGCAGCGTAGGGGGTTGGGACCAGCACTACGAGCAGTACTTC. Protein product: CASSVGGWDQHYEQYF.

This clonotype was seen only a few times. The rearrangement links TRBV7-9 to TRBJ2-3; 9 bases agree with TRBD1. Losses at the gene ends were 4 bases for V and 2 bases for J; bases not matched to a gene: 4. This CDR3 is 15 amino acids long. CDR1 and CDR2 from the germline V gene are SEHNR and FQNEAQ (reference sequence). This CDR3 reads CASSSTGGSTDTQYF. The CDR3 DNA follows: TGTGCCAGCAGCTCGACAGGGGGGTCCACAGATACGCAGTATTTT.

This clonotype turned up a few times. V is TRBV24-1 and J is TRBJ2-5; TRBD1 or TRBD2 may be the D gene (5 bases each). CDR1 is KGHDR and CDR2 is SFDVKD in the germline V gene. The CDR3 is 16 residues long. Deletions cut 4 bases from V and 1 base from J, with 15 bases between. CDR3 residues: CATSDQKWGTQETQYF. As DNA, the CDR3 is TGTGCCACCAGTGACCAAAAGTGGGGGACCCAAGAGACCCAGTACTTC.

This chain connects TRBV7-3 to TRBJ2-3; D is possibly TRBD1 (5 bases). With 2 bases removed from V and 2 bases from J, the gap between germline ends came to 17 bases. From germline, CDR1 is SGHTA and CDR2 FQGTGA. There are 17 residues in the CDR3. CDR3 region: CASSLSGASPNTDTQYF. The CDR3 DNA is TGTGCCAGCAGCTTATCTGGGGCATCGCCTAACACAGATACGCAGTATTTT.

This clonotype was observed a handful of times. The chain has TRBV7-6 and TRBJ1-1; no clear D gene. Germline CDR1 and CDR2: SGHVS and FNYEAQ. The CDR3 sequence is 16 residues long. Trimming stripped 5 bases from V and 4 bases from J, with 20 bases between. Here the CDR3 reads CASSPAESESTTEAFF. As DNA, the CDR3 is TGTGCCAGCAGCCCCGCGGAGAGTGAATCTACCACTGAAGCTTTCTTT.

This clonotype was found a few times. The chain recombines TRBV6-4 with TRBJ2-1, with 7 bases aligning to TRBD2. CDR3 size: 16 residues. V lost 3 bases, J lost 4 bases, and 9 bases stayed unmatched. The V gene's germline CDR1 is MRHNA and CDR2 SNTAGT. Here the CDR3 DNA reads TGTGCCAGCAGTGAGGCTGCTAGCGGATATTACAATGAGCAGTTCTTC. Translation gives CASSEAASGYYNEQFF.

A single count supports this clonotype. The gene calls are TRBV20-1 and TRBJ2-7; D unresolved. CDR1 DFQATT and CDR2 SNEGSKA come from the germline V gene (reference sequence). V lost 5 bases, J lost 0 bases, and 14 bases lay in between. The CDR3 totals 14 residues. In nucleotides, the CDR3 is TGCAGTGCTTCCTACGGTGTCGGCTCCTACGAGCAGTACTTC. Protein sequence: CSASYGVGSYEQYF.

This rearrangement joins TRBV4-3 to TRBJ2-7; 9 bases align to TRBD1. The CDR3 length is 16 residues. Germline CDR1 LGHNA, CDR2 YSLEER. V lost 0 bases to trimming and J lost 2 bases; unmatched junction nucleotides: 5. CDR3 amino acids: CASSQDLGQGPYEQYF. The CDR3 region has the DNA TGCGCCAGCAGCCAAGATCTGGGACAGGGCCCCTACGAGCAGTACTTC.

The J gene is TRBJ2-7, the V gene TRBV3-1, with D tentatively TRBD1 or TRBD2 (5 bases each). Germline CDR1 reads LGHDT; CDR2 reads YNNKEL (reference sequence). V lost 4 bases, J lost 6 bases, and 22 bases lay in between. The CDR3 is 16 residues long. The CDR3, as DNA: TGTGCCAGCAGCCTCCTAGCCCCCAGGGAATTTGGCGAGCAGTACTTC. This translates into CASSLLAPREFGEQYF.

This clonotype was seen more than once but under ten times. V and J are TRBV5-6 and TRBJ2-5; D not certain. V was pared by 2 bases and J by 5 bases, with 13 bases between. Germline V CDR1 and CDR2: SGHDT, YYEEEE. The CDR3 covers 14 residues. The CDR3 nucleotides read TGTGCCAGCAGCTTTAACAGCGTCTGGGAGACCCAGTACTTC. Translating gives CASSFNSVWETQYF. The full variable domain, with the rest looked up from reference TRBV5-6 and TRBJ2-5, is DAGVTQSPTHLIKTRGQQVTLRCSPKSGHDTVSWYQQALGQGPQFIFQYYEEEERQRGNFPDRFSGHQFPNYSSELNVNALLLGDSALYLCASSFNSVWETQYFGPGTRLLVL.

This chain links TRBV5-6 with TRBJ2-3; D is perhaps TRBD1 (5 bases). Trimming left V 4 bases short and J 2 bases short, with 14 bases between. The CDR3 loop spans 15 amino acids. CDR1 and CDR2 (germline): SGHDT, YYEEEE. Here the CDR3 reads CASSPPGWYTDTQYF. The CDR3, as DNA: TGTGCCAGCAGCCCTCCAGGGTGGTACACAGATACGCAGTATTTT.

The V gene is TRBV5-4, the J gene TRBJ1-2; unclear D gene. Germline CDR1 and CDR2: SGHNT and YYREEE (reference sequence). Trimming took 4 bases from V and 8 from J, leaving 9 bases between them. The CDR3 has 11 residues. The CDR3 bases are TGTGCCAGCAGCGCTCTCGGGGGCTACACCTTC. Its translation is CASSALGGYTF.

The table lists this clonotype with a few counts. The genes are TRBV7-9 and TRBJ2-7; 12 bases map to TRBD1. CDR1 SEHNR and CDR2 FQNEAQ come from the germline V gene (reference sequence). This CDR3 region has 15 residues. V lost 5 bases and J lost 5; bases outside the gene matches: 7. The CDR3 DNA is TGTGCCAGCAGCCCACCGGGACAGGGGGCCCACGAGCAGTACTTC. Translated, it gives CASSPPGQGAHEQYF. Full variable domain (rest looked up from reference TRBV7-9 and TRBJ2-7): DTGVSQNPRHKITKRGQNVTFRCDPISEHNRLYWYRQTLGQGPEFLTYFQNEAQLEKSRLLSDRFSAERPKGSFSTLEIQRTEQGDSAMYLCASSPPGQGAHEQYFGPGTRLTVT.

This clonotype has more than one count but fewer than ten. The rearrangement links TRBV21-1 to TRBJ1-5; the table's D call of TRBD1 was not tested on the DNA. TRBV21-1 is given as a pseudogene. This CDR3 spans 15 amino acids. The CDR3 protein is CASSKWRTRGGPQHF. DNA for the CDR3: TGTGCCAGCAGCAAGTGGCGGACACGTGGGGGGCCCCAGCATTTT.